This record concerns one T cell receptor beta chain sequence. What it recognizes is unknown. Repertoires were generated with immunoSEQ multiplex PCR, while TCRdb's copy carries only in-frame clones and drops some. The profile shows approximately 150,000 clones, about 85% of them singletons. These data belong to a study of lymphopenia after photon versus proton radiotherapy. Study-wide results and caveats: After lymphocyte nadir, photon-treated repertoires showed oligoclonal expansion, especially CD8+ Temra. Larger post-nadir TCR diversity loss correlated inversely with survival in deceased patients. Relative stability marked proton patients; photon patients lost diversity and naive cells.

The source is a man aged 50-60 years with gastric cancer. The source material was peripheral blood, sampled from a patient treated with photon-based radiotherapy.

The CDR3 DNA follows: TGTGCCAGCAGCTTTCCCTCAGGGTCCACTGAAGCTTTCTTT. It yields the protein CASSFPSGSTEAFF. V is TRBV11-2 and J is TRBJ1-1; TRBD1 might be the D (5 bases). Looked up from germline, CDR1 is SGHAT and CDR2 is FQNNGV. This CDR3 has 14 residues. Trimming cost V 3 bases and J 4 bases, with 12 bases left between them.